The source of this T cell receptor (beta chain) is a study of blood T cell repertoires in COVID-19. Study as a whole: Both acute and convalescent COVID-19 samples were obtained from the United States, Italy and Spain. PBMCs, B-cell-depleted T cells, or T cells were the source of the cDNA or gDNA that made up the material.

The assay was immunoSEQ multiplex PCR, and TCRdb's table has in-frame clones only and misses some. The data contain around 200,000 clones, 85% to 90% of them seen just once; the ten biggest clones take up approximately 0.93%. Looked up from germline, CDR1 is MNHEY and CDR2 is SMNVEV (reference sequence). The CDR3 loop spans 15 amino acids. With 5 bases clipped from V and 7 bases from J, the junction kept 8 bases outside the gene matches. V and J are TRBV27 and TRBJ2-1; 10 nucleotides agree with TRBD1. Specimen: peripheral blood. This clonotype was sampled from a woman between 18 and 29 years old who had recovered from COVID-19. CDR3 amino acids: CASSRPGTGVNEQFF. The CDR3 nucleotides read TGTGCCAGCAGTCGTCCCGGGACAGGGGTGAATGAGCAGTTCTTC.